Described below is a single T cell receptor beta chain sequence and its context. Its antigen is unidentified. The entry originates in a study of cytomegalovirus exposure and HLA in healthy donors. Study results and caveats: Researchers counted 150 to 200 TCR beta chains as cytomegalovirus-associated. Reports credit the classifier with highly specific, highly sensitive diagnosis of cytomegalovirus status.

Germline values: CDR1 WNHNN, CDR2 SYGVQD (reference sequence). This CDR3 is built from 14 residues. The ends were cut back, 3 bases at V and 7 bases at J, with 12 bases in the middle. TCRdb's copy holds only in-frame clones and misses some; the assay was immunoSEQ multiplex PCR. The sample lists about 130,000 clones; nearly 90% were seen once. The donors were part of the validation cohort of roughly 130 subjects. That cohort was separate from the first cohort, which comprised 700 or so subjects. Sample: PBMCs. The receptor comes from a woman aged 18-29 years in good health and CMV-seronegative. The chain combines TRBV10-1 with TRBJ2-2; TRBD2 might be the D (6 bases). The CDR3 is CASSDRRVNGELFF. The CDR3 DNA reads TGCGCCAGCAGTGACAGGAGGGTGAACGGGGAGCTGTTTTTT.